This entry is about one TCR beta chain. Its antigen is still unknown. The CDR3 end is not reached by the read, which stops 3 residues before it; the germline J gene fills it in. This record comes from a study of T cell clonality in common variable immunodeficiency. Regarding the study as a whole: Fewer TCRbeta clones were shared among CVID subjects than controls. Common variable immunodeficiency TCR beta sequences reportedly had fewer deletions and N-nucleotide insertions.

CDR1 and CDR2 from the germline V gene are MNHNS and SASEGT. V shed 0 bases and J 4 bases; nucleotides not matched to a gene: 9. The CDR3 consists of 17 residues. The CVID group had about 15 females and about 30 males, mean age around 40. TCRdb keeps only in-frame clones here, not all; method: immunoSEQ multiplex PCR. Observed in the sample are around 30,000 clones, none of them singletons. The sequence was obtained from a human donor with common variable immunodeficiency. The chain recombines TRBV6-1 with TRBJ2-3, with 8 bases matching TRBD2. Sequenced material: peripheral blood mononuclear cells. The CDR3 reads CASSEAEGSGTADTQYF. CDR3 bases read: TGTGCCAGCAGTGAAGCGGAGGGTAGCGGGACCGCAGATACG.